The clone carrying this T cell receptor beta chain was seen many times. The V and J ends lost 6 bases and 2 bases, in that order; junction bases with no gene match: 8. The CDR3 loop spans 15 amino acids. Germline V lookup: CDR1 SNHLY, CDR2 FYNNEI. The data were taken from a study of T cells in Graves' hyperthyroidism and ophthalmopathy. Amplified regions were TCR beta CDR3 sequences from RNA transcripts. TCR CDR3 underwent first-round RT-PCR with the HTBI primer set. TCRdb ran MiXCR on the multiplex PCR reads and lists one entry per CDR3 protein. The sample records approximately 620,000 distinct CDR3 sequences, 11% to 15% being singletons. Each 10 ml fresh peripheral blood draw supplied the PBMCs.

This TCR was sampled from a woman younger than 45 with Graves' hyperthyroidism that later progressed to Graves' ophthalmopathy. What was sequenced was blood. This sequence joins TRBV2 and TRBJ1-2, with TRBD1 matching 8 bases. The CDR3 DNA follows: TGTGCCAGCAGAGAGGCAGGGGGCGCGAACTATGGCTACACCTTC. Translated: CASREAGGANYGYTF.